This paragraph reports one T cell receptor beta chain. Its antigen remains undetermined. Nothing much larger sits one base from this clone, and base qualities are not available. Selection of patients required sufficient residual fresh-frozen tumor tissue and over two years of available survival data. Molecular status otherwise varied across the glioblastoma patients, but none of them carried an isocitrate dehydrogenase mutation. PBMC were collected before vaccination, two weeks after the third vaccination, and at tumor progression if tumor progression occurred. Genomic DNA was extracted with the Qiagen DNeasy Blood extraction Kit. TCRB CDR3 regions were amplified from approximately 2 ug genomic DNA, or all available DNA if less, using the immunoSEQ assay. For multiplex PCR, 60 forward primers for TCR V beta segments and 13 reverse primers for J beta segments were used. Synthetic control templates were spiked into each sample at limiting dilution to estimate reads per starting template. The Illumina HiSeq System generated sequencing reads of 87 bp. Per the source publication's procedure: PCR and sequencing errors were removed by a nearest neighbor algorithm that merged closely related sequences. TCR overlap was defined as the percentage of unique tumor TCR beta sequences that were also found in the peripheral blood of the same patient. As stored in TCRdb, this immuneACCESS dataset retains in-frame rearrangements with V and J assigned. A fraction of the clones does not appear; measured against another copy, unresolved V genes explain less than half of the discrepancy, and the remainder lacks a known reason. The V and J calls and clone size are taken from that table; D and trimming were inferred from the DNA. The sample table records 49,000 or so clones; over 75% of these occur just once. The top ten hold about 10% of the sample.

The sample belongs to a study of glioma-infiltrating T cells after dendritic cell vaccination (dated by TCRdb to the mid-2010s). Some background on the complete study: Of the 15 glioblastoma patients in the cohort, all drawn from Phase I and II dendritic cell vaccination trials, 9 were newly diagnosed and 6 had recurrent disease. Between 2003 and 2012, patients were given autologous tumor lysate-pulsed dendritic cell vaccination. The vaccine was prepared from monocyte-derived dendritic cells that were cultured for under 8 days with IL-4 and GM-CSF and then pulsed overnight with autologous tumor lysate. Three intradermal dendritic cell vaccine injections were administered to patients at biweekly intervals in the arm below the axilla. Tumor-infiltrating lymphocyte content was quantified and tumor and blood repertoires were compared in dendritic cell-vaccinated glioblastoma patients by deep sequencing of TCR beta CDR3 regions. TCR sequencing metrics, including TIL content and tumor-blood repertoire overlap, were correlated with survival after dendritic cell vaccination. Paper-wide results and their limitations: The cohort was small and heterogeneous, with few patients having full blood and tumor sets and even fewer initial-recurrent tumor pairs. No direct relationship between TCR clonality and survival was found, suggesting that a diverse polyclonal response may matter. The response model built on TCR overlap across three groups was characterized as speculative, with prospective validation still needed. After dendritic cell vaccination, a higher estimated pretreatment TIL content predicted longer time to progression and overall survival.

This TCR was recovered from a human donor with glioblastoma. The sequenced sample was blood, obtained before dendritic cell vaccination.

The sequence in DNA is TGTGCCAGCAGCTTCCCGACAGGGTCCTTATATGGCTACACCTTC. The translation is CASSFPTGSLYGYTF. The V and J genes are TRBV7-9 and TRBJ1-2; 7 bases in between match TRBD1. From the germline V gene (reference sequence), CDR1 is SEHNR and CDR2 is FQNEAQ. There are 15 amino acids in the CDR3, from cysteine to phenylalanine inclusive. The CDR3 DNA has 45 bases and is translated from base 1. The V end gives up 3 bases and the J end 5 bases, leaving 9 bases in the junction not matched to a gene.